These 12 T cell receptor beta chains originate from one sample sequenced in a study of blood T cell repertoires in COVID-19. Profiled with immunoSEQ multiplex PCR; TCRdb holds only in-frame clones, not every one. The profile shows some 150,000 clones, around nine tenths of them singletons. The specimen was peripheral blood. These receptors came from a woman aged 70 to 79 with acute or convalescent COVID-19.

V and J are TRBV18 and TRBJ2-3, with TRBD1 matching over 9 bases. The CDR3 contains 16 residues. V lost 3 bases, J lost 4 bases, and 8 bases stayed unmatched. Germline V gene data show CDR1 as KGHSH and CDR2 as LQKENI. The CDR3 loop reads CASSPGGQGHADTQYF. The CDR3 DNA reads as TGTGCCAGCTCACCCGGGGGACAGGGTCATGCAGATACGCAGTATTTT.

On this clone: The sample contains more than one DNA sequence encoding this CDR3. The rearrangement joins TRBV5-4 to TRBJ2-5; 8 bases map to TRBD1. The CDR3 runs to 13 residues. V lost 2 bases, J lost 4 bases, and 1 base stayed unmatched. The germline gives CDR1 SGHNT, CDR2 YYREEE (reference sequence). In DNA form, the CDR3 reads TGTGCCAGCAGCTTACAGGGGGGAGAGACCCAGTACTTC. This codes for CASSLQGGETQYF. Variable domain in full (rest from reference TRBV5-4 and TRBJ2-5): ETGVTQSPTHLIKTRGQQVTLRCSSQSGHNTVSWYQQALGQGPQFIFQYYREEENGRGNFPPRFSGLQFPNYSSELNVNALELDDSALYLCASSLQGGETQYFGPGTRLLVL.

The V gene is TRBV6-6, the J gene TRBJ1-1; D is ambiguous. V lost 2 bases and J lost 1, with 11 bases in between. This CDR3 spans 15 amino acids. Looked up from germline, CDR1 is MNHNY and CDR2 is SVGAGI (reference sequence). The CDR3 DNA reads as TGTGCCAGCAGTTACGGCGGCATAAAGAACACTGAAGCTTTCTTT. Protein sequence: CASSYGGIKNTEAFF.

The chain combines TRBV5-1 with TRBJ1-1; D gene uncertain. V was cut by 1 base and J by 4 bases, with 14 bases left in between. The CDR3 runs to 15 residues. CDR1 SGHRS and CDR2 YFSETQ come from the germline V gene. The CDR3 nucleotides read TGCGCCAGCAGCTTGTATCGGGGATCGGGCACTGAAGCTTTCTTT. It codes for CASSLYRGSGTEAFF.

This clone came up once. The chain carries TRBV6-5 and TRBJ1-2; 8 positions match TRBD1. The trim removed 4 bases at V and 8 bases at J, leaving 9 bases unmatched. This CDR3 is 14 amino acids long. Germline V gene lookup returns CDR1 MNHEY and CDR2 SVGAGI. The CDR3 DNA reads TGTGCCAGCAGTTCGGTGACAGGGGTTAACGGCTACACCTTC. It encodes CASSSVTGVNGYTF.

The chain uses TRBV5-5 and TRBJ1-6; 9 nucleotides match TRBD1. The CDR3 consists of 16 residues. Germline V gene lookup returns CDR1 SGHKS and CDR2 YYEKEE (reference sequence). The V gene end was trimmed by 4 bases and the J gene end by 2 bases; junction bases not matched to a gene: 4. In nucleotides, the CDR3 is TGTGCCAGCAGCACGGGACAGGGAGCCTATAATTCACCCCTCCACTTT. As protein: CASSTGQGAYNSPLHF.

The chain recombines TRBV11-2 with TRBJ2-7; 9 bases map to TRBD1. V shed 1 base, J shed 2 bases, and the junction held 0 bases outside the gene matches. CDR3 length: 14 amino acids. The V gene's germline CDR1 is SGHAT and CDR2 FQNNGV. In DNA, the CDR3 is TGTGCCAGCAGCTTAGGACAGGGGGCCTACGAGCAGTACTTC. Protein sequence: CASSLGQGAYEQYF.

This clone appeared a single time. The chain combines TRBV6-5 with TRBJ1-6; possible D gene TRBD1, 6 bases. V was trimmed by 7 bases and J by 10 bases, leaving 17 bases between them. Germline loops: CDR1 MNHEY, CDR2 SVGAGI. CDR3 length: 14 residues. The CDR3 region is CASTADRSRSPLHF. The CDR3 DNA reads TGTGCCAGCACCGCGGACAGATCCCGGTCACCCCTCCACTTT.

This chain joins TRBV19 and TRBJ2-6; the match to TRBD2 covers 12 bases. The CDR3 loop spans 18 amino acids. Germline CDR1 LNHDA, CDR2 SQIVND (reference sequence). V trimming: 2 bases; J trimming: 2 bases; junction bases outside the gene matches: 4. The CDR3 DNA is TGTGCCAGTAGTATAAGGGCTAGCGGGGGGGCTGGGGCCAACGTCCTGACTTTC. Translation: CASSIRASGGAGANVLTF. Using reference TRBV19 and TRBJ2-6 for the parts outside the CDR3, the full variable domain is DGGITQSPKYLFRKEGQNVTLSCEQNLNHDAMYWYRQDPGQGLRLIYYSQIVNDFQKGDIAEGYSVSREKKESFPLTVTSAQKNPTAFYLCASSIRASGGAGANVLTFGAGSRLTVL.

The rearrangement uses TRBV10-3 and TRBJ2-1; 16 positions match TRBD2. Germline CDR1 reads ENHRY; CDR2 reads SYGVKD. Trimming cost V 5 bases and J 1 base; bases outside gene matches: 11. The CDR3 is made up of 20 amino acids. The CDR3 sequence: CAISSTTGTSGGASYNEQFF. CDR3 nucleotide sequence: TGTGCCATCAGTTCTACAACCGGGACTAGCGGGGGGGCATCCTACAATGAGCAGTTCTTC.

This chain joins TRBV2 and TRBJ1-5; 8 nucleotides match TRBD1. The CDR3 covers 15 residues. The V gene end was trimmed by 6 bases and the J gene end by 3 bases; junction bases not matched to a gene: 7. The germline CDR1 and CDR2 sequences are SNHLY and FYNNEI. The CDR3 here is CASSTDRAYNQPQHF. CDR3 sequence (DNA): TGTGCCAGCAGCACGGACAGGGCCTACAATCAGCCCCAGCATTTT.

The rearrangement links TRBV2 to TRBJ2-3; TRBD2 agrees at 13 bases. V lost 6 bases to trimming and J lost 5 bases; unmatched junction nucleotides: 8. The CDR3 contains 16 residues. Looked up from germline, CDR1 is SNHLY and CDR2 is FYNNEI. The CDR3 loop reads CASRATSGGAIDTQYF. The CDR3 DNA reads TGTGCCAGCAGGGCTACTAGCGGGGGGGCCATAGATACGCAGTATTTT.